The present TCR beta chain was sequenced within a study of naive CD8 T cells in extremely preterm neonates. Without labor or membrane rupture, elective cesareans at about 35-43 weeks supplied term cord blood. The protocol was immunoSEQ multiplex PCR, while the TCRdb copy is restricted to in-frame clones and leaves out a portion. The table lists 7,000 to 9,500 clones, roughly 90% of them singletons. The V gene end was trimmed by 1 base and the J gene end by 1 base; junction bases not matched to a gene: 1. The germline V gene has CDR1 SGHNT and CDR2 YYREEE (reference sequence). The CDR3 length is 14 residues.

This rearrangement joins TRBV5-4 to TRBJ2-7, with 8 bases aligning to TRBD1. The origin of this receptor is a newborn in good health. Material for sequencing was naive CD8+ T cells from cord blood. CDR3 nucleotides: TGTGCCAGCAGCTTGCGGGACAGGTCCTACGAGCAGTACTTC. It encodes CASSLRDRSYEQYF.